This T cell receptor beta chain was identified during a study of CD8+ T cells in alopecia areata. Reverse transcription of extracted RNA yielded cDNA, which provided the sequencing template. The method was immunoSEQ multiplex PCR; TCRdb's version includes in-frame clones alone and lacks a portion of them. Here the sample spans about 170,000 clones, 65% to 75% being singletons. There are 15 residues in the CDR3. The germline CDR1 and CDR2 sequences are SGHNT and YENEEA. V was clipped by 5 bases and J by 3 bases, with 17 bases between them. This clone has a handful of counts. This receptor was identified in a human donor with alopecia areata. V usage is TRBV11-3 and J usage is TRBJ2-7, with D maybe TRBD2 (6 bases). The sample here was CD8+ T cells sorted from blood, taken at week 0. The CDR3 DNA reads TGTGCCAGCAGCAGCAGAGATCTCGGGGGCTACGAGCAGTACTTC. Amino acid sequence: CASSSRDLGGYEQYF.